This TCR beta chain is drawn from a study of T cell responses to AZD1222 COVID-19 vaccine. Across the study: Recipients boosted at about 4 weeks or about 12 weeks are pooled.

TCRdb's copy holds only in-frame clones and misses some; the assay was immunoSEQ multiplex PCR. The table has about 120,000 clones, about 90% seen once. Comments on this clone: Its antigen is currently unknown.

V was trimmed by 6 bases and J by 0 bases, leaving 12 bases between them. This CDR3 is 14 amino acids long. Germline CDR1 MDHEN, CDR2 SYDVKM. General study points: At baseline, just a handful of AZD1222 recipients tested seropositive. Donors in the cohort were predominantly white British and more often female, and clonal diversity was possibly underestimated. CD4 TCRs associated with vaccination spanned spike, dominating at 160-218 and 743-854.

This chain joins TRBV28 and TRBJ2-7; D ambiguous. Sample: peripheral blood, taken on day 0 of AZD1222 vaccination. The clonotype was recovered from an adult in good health. CDR3 amino acids: CASRGQVLSYEQYF. As DNA, the CDR3 is TGTGCCAGCAGGGGTCAGGTGCTCTCCTACGAGCAGTACTTC.